These 25 T cell receptor beta chains originate from one sample sequenced in a study of shared clonotypes between healthy human individuals. Method: immunoSEQ multiplex PCR; TCRdb's copy keeps in-frame clones and lacks some. The sample records approximately 2,200,000 clones, approximately 94% being singletons. Naive CD8 cells were CD45RO-negative, positively selected for CCR7, excluding terminally differentiated effector memory CD45RA+ cells. Input material: naive CD8+ T cells from PBMCs. These receptors were taken from a man aged 18 to 30 in good health. Some clones in this sample may be carry-over from other donors' samples.

The chain joins TRBV18 to TRBJ2-7, with 9 positions matching TRBD1. The junction had 7 bases not matched to a gene; V was cut back by 5 bases and J by 5 bases. CDR1 KGHSH and CDR2 LQKENI come from the germline V gene. The CDR3 extends over 14 amino acids. The CDR3 loop reads CASSSLDRGNEQYF. The CDR3 coding sequence is TGTGCCAGCTCATCCTTGGACAGGGGAAACGAGCAGTACTTC.

V gene TRBV5-4 combines with J gene TRBJ2-7, with D tentatively TRBD1 or TRBD2 (5 bases each). Germline values: CDR1 SGHNT, CDR2 YYREEE (reference sequence). V dropped 2 bases and J dropped 5 bases, with 20 bases sitting between them. This CDR3 spans 16 amino acids. The CDR3 DNA is TGTGCCAGCAGCTTAGGGACCCCCACAATACCCCACGAGCAGTACTTC. Its protein is CASSLGTPTIPHEQYF.

This clone has a single count. The chain couples TRBV7-6 to TRBJ2-7; 10 bases match TRBD2. The CDR3 length is 15 residues. Germline-derived CDR1 and CDR2 are SGHVS and FNYEAQ. V trimming: 1 base; J trimming: 3 bases; junction bases outside the gene matches: 3. CDR3 nucleotides: TGTGCCAGCAGCTTAGGGACTAGCGGCAACTACGAGCAGTACTTC. This gives the protein CASSLGTSGNYEQYF.

Turning to this clone: The same CDR3 is also encoded by other DNA sequences in this sample. DNA of the CDR3: TGTGCCAGCAGTTTACTTGGCGCTACTGAAGCTTTCTTT. Translated, it gives CASSLLGATEAFF. This chain uses TRBV27 with TRBJ1-1; D is uncertain. CDR1 is MNHEY, CDR2 SMNVEV, per germline (reference sequence). CDR3 length equals 13 residues. Trimming removed 2 bases at V and 5 bases at J, with 9 bases between.

V usage is TRBV7-8 and J usage is TRBJ2-1, with D possibly TRBD1 on 5 matching bases. Per the germline V gene, CDR1 is SGHVS and CDR2 is FQNEAQ. CDR3 size: 17 residues. V lost 5 bases, J lost 6 bases, and 23 bases lay in between. CDR3 region: CASSVRGVTPQGNEQFF. The CDR3 DNA reads as TGTGCCAGCAGCGTCAGAGGCGTGACACCCCAGGGCAATGAGCAGTTCTTC.

A word on this clone: Other DNA variants within this sample encode the same CDR3. The gene calls are TRBV7-9 and TRBJ1-1; 8 positions match TRBD1. Germline lookup yields CDR1 SEHNR and CDR2 FQNEAQ (reference sequence). V dropped 5 bases and J dropped 4; count of bases not matched to a gene: 3. This CDR3 spans 13 amino acids. The CDR3 sequence: CASSLTGGTEAFF. The CDR3 DNA is TGTGCCAGCAGCCTCACAGGGGGCACTGAAGCTTTCTTT.

The V call is TRBV28, the J call TRBJ2-5, with D perhaps matching TRBD2 (6 bases). V was pared by 6 bases and J by 11 bases, with 22 bases between. This CDR3 is 14 amino acids long. Germline V gene lookup returns CDR1 MDHEN and CDR2 SYDVKM. Here the CDR3 DNA reads TGTGCCAGCAGCGGACTAACCGACCTCTGGGAGCAGTACTTC. Encoded protein: CASSGLTDLWEQYF.

In its sample, this clone was seen once. The chain couples TRBV19 to TRBJ2-4; 11 bases are a match to TRBD1. Germline lookup yields CDR1 LNHDA and CDR2 SQIVND (reference sequence). V trimming: 4 bases; J trimming: 6 bases; junction bases outside the gene matches: 5. The CDR3 contains 15 residues. CDR3 sequence (DNA): TGTGCCAGTAGTAACGGACAGGGGGCTTTAAACATTCAGTACTTC. The encoded protein is CASSNGQGALNIQYF.

The chain recombines TRBV6-4 with TRBJ2-1; the D gene could be TRBD1 or TRBD2 (5 bases each). The CDR3 contains 15 residues. Per germline, CDR1 MRHNA and CDR2 SNTAGT. V lost 3 bases and J lost 3, with 12 bases in between. CDR3 sequence reads: CASSEFVGDYNEQFF. The CDR3 DNA sequence: TGTGCCAGCAGTGAGTTCGTGGGGGACTACAATGAGCAGTTCTTC.

Regarding this clone: Other DNA sequences in the same sample also yield this CDR3. This sequence joins TRBV9 and TRBJ1-5, with 12 nucleotides matching TRBD1. CDR3 length equals 15 residues. The junction had 7 bases not matched to a gene; V was cut back by 5 bases and J by 7 bases. CDR1 SGDLS and CDR2 YYNGEE come from the germline V gene. The DNA of the CDR3 is TGTGCCAGCAGTGCGGGACAGGGGGCAGGACAGCCCCAGCATTTT. Protein product: CASSAGQGAGQPQHF.

This clone was observed a few times. This chain links TRBV7-8 with TRBJ2-7; 10 bases align to TRBD2. Trimming took 1 base from V and 7 from J; bases not matched to a gene: 13. Germline lookup yields CDR1 SGHVS and CDR2 FQNEAQ. The CDR3 has 17 amino acids. The CDR3 is CASSLGGGLAVPSEQYF. In DNA form, the CDR3 reads TGTGCCAGCAGCTTAGGCGGAGGACTAGCGGTTCCGTCTGAGCAGTACTTC.

This chain joins TRBV2 and TRBJ2-7; 8 bases are a match to TRBD1. Per the germline V gene, CDR1 is SNHLY and CDR2 is FYNNEI. The CDR3 extends over 13 amino acids. The V and J ends lost 9 bases and 3 bases, in that order; junction bases with no gene match: 7. In DNA, the CDR3 is TGTGCCAGTGGACAGGGTGCCCTCTACGAGCAGTACTTC. Its protein is CASGQGALYEQYF.

The V gene is TRBV15, the J gene TRBJ1-6; possible D gene TRBD1, 5 bases. In germline, CDR1 is LNHNV, CDR2 YYDKDF (reference sequence). Trimming stripped 5 bases from V and 10 bases from J, with 6 bases between. The CDR3 runs to 11 residues. CDR3 loop: CATSGGSPLHF. As DNA, the CDR3 is TGTGCCACCAGCGGGGGATCACCCCTCCACTTT.

The chain carries TRBV7-9 and TRBJ2-1; TRBD2 matches 12 bases. Germline CDR1 is SEHNR and CDR2 is FQNEAQ (reference sequence). This CDR3 region has 17 residues. Trimming cost V 4 bases and J 4 bases; bases outside gene matches: 8. CDR3 nucleotides: TGTGCCAGCAGCTCTTATCTAGCGGGAGGGACGTACAATGAGCAGTTCTTC. This codes for CASSSYLAGGTYNEQFF.

This clone was recorded once. The chain couples TRBV5-5 to TRBJ2-7, with 7 bases identical to TRBD1. The V and J ends lost 6 bases and 1 base, in that order; junction bases with no gene match: 10. The CDR3 is made up of 15 amino acids. Germline assignment: CDR1 SGHKS and CDR2 YYEKEE (reference sequence). Written as DNA, the CDR3 is TGTGCCAGCACCTGGGAGTGGACAGGTTCCTACGAGCAGTACTTC. Protein product: CASTWEWTGSYEQYF.

The CDR3 protein is CASSVTTGAPTGELFF. The CDR3, as DNA: TGTGCCAGCAGCGTGACGACAGGGGCCCCCACCGGGGAGCTGTTTTTT. The chain employs TRBV9 and TRBJ2-2, with 8 bases aligning to TRBD1. In germline, CDR1 is SGDLS, CDR2 YYNGEE. Losses at the gene ends were 2 bases for V and 4 bases for J; bases not matched to a gene: 7. The CDR3 totals 16 residues. Filled out from reference TRBV9 and TRBJ2-2, the complete variable domain reads DSGVTQTPKHLITATGQRVTLRCSPRSGDLSVYWYQQSLDQGLQFLIQYYNGEERAKGNILERFSAQQFPDLHSELNLSSLELGDSALYFCASSVTTGAPTGELFFGEGSRLTVL.

To note about this clone: The same CDR3 is also encoded by other DNA sequences in this sample. The rearrangement joins TRBV27 to TRBJ2-1; possibly TRBD1 or TRBD2 for D (6 bases each). V lost 2 bases and J lost 12, with 11 bases in between. The CDR3 is 12 amino acids. Per the germline V gene, CDR1 is MNHEY and CDR2 is SMNVEV (reference sequence). Written as DNA, the CDR3 is TGTGCCAGCAGTTTAGTGGGGGGCGGGCAGTTCTTC. Translation gives CASSLVGGGQFF.

The chain combines TRBV11-2 with TRBJ2-1, with D tentatively TRBD2 (7 bases). From germline, CDR1 is SGHAT and CDR2 FQNNGV. The CDR3 consists of 16 residues. The V gene lost 0 bases and the J gene lost 6 bases, with 15 bases spanning the gap. DNA for the CDR3: TGTGCCAGCAGCTTAGATATCGGGGGGCGAAGCAATGAGCAGTTCTTC. Translation gives CASSLDIGGRSNEQFF.

The V and J genes are TRBV19 and TRBJ2-7, with TRBD1 matching 10 bases. Germline values: CDR1 LNHDA, CDR2 SQIVND (reference sequence). The CDR3 has 15 residues. V gave up 3 bases and J gave up 6 bases; unmatched junction bases: 8. The CDR3 region has the DNA TGTGCCAGTAGTATCATGGGGACAGGGGTTGGCGAGCAGTACTTC. Residues: CASSIMGTGVGEQYF.

In the case of this clone: Additional DNA sequences in this sample encode the identical CDR3. The gene calls are TRBV27 and TRBJ2-7, with D unresolved. Germline V gives CDR1 MNHEY, CDR2 SMNVEV (reference sequence). The V end was cut by 5 bases, the J end by 0 bases, with 11 bases between. This CDR3 has 14 amino acids. Here the CDR3 reads CASSPYRSSYEQYF. The CDR3 DNA reads as TGTGCCAGCAGTCCCTACCGTAGCTCCTACGAGCAGTACTTC.

V usage is TRBV7-3 and J usage is TRBJ2-6; a weak D match, TRBD1 (6 bases). The germline gives CDR1 SGHTA, CDR2 FQGTGA. The CDR3 has 15 amino acids. The V end lost 1 base, the J end lost 10 bases, and 14 bases lay between the germline ends. CDR3 coding DNA: TGTGCCAGCAGCTTAATAAGGCAGGGGCCGAACGTCCTGACTTTC. Translated, it gives CASSLIRQGPNVLTF.

The gene calls are TRBV6-6 and TRBJ2-7; no firm D call. In germline, CDR1 is MNHNY, CDR2 SVGAGI (reference sequence). V shed 5 bases and J shed 2 bases, with 10 bases lying between them. The CDR3 spans 13 residues. The CDR3: CASSTNSAYEQYF. CDR3 DNA sequence: TGTGCCAGCAGTACTAATAGTGCCTACGAGCAGTACTTC.

The V and J genes are TRBV11-1 and TRBJ2-7, with D possibly being TRBD1 (6 bases). The germline gives CDR1 SGHAT, CDR2 FQDESV (reference sequence). V was cut by 4 bases and J by 0 bases, with 19 bases left in between. The CDR3 has 17 amino acids. The CDR3 DNA follows: TGTGCCAGCAGCTCCAGAACTACGACAGGACTCTCCTACGAGCAGTACTTC. It codes for CASSSRTTTGLSYEQYF.

The rearrangement uses TRBV7-9 and TRBJ2-1, with 12 bases identical to TRBD2. Per the germline V gene, CDR1 is SEHNR and CDR2 is FQNEAQ (reference sequence). V was pared by 3 bases and J by 9 bases, with 6 bases of the junction left unmatched. The CDR3 runs 15 residues. Here the CDR3 DNA reads TGTGCCAGCAGCTTCCTAGCGGGAGGGTGGGGTGAGCAGTTCTTC. Translated: CASSFLAGGWGEQFF.

This clone was recorded once. The chain uses TRBV6-5 and TRBJ2-1; D is unresolved. The CDR3 extends over 13 amino acids. V dropped 2 bases and J dropped 13 bases, with 15 bases sitting between them. Germline V CDR1 and CDR2: MNHEY, SVGAGI. DNA of the CDR3: TGTGCCAGCAGTTACAACTGTAGTGTCGAACAGTTCTTC. Translation gives CASSYNCSVEQFF.